This TCR beta chain comes out of a study of blood T cell repertoires in COVID-19. Overall study: COVID-19 samples collected from the United States, Italy and Spain covered acute and convalescent phases. T cells, B-cell-depleted T cells, or PBMCs supplied cDNA or gDNA.

In the source study's methods: Nucleated cell counts were estimated from reference gene primer amplification. Sequenced by immunoSEQ multiplex PCR; TCRdb stores in-frame clones only, minus some. That table is the source of V, J and clone size, and D and trimming were worked out from the DNA. The table shows over 200,000 clones, with 75% to 90% occurring only once. The CDR3 has 15 residues. The germline V gene encodes CDR1 SGHNT and CDR2 YYREEE (reference sequence). With 4 bases removed from V and 3 bases from J, the gap between germline ends came to 15 bases. The material sequenced was peripheral blood. The receptor was derived from a middle-aged man with acute or convalescent COVID-19. The chain uses TRBV5-4 and TRBJ2-3, with D possibly matching TRBD2 (6 bases). CDR3 in DNA: TGTGCCAGCAGCAGGAGGGAGGTTTCTACAGATACGCAGTATTTT. Protein product: CASSRREVSTDTQYF.